Listed below are T cell receptor beta chains from one sample, sequenced in a study of T cells expressing NK-cell markers. TCRdb reanalyzed the 5' RACE reads and collapses them to one entry per CDR3 protein, without DNA. The sample holds some 460,000 distinct CDR3 sequences. Sequencing used blood T cells: a sorted CD56 or NKG2C T cell subset, CD4+ or CD8+ T cells, or bulk PBMC T cells (not recorded which). These receptors were collected from a woman between 50 and 59 years old in good health. CDR3s include the opening cysteine and the closing phenylalanine or tryptophan.

j_call,v_call,cdr3_aa
TRBJ1-1,TRBV5-1,CASSLGMLDTEAFF
TRBJ2-2,TRBV10-3,CAISGDPSGRWTGELFF
TRBJ2-7,TRBV9,CASSTSPGQGEYEQYF
TRBJ2-7,TRBV29-1,CSVLKMTGSDEQYF
TRBJ2-1,TRBV20-1,CSARPRSSGRALYNEQFF
TRBJ2-7,TRBV21-1,CASSGSLEQYF
TRBJ2-3,TRBV9,CASSVLRGGTVFPDTQYF
TRBJ2-7,TRBV5-1,CASSTWGQGGSEQYF
TRBJ1-3,TRBV29-1,CSVDKGSSGNTIYF
TRBJ2-5,TRBV25-1,CASNRAGVAETQYF
TRBJ1-2,TRBV5-1,CASSRWTGEVTGYTF
TRBJ1-2,TRBV12-3/TRBV12-4,CASRERASLMGGYTF
TRBJ1-1,TRBV7-2,CASSLRQAGEAFF
TRBJ1-1,TRBV4-2,CASSQDGPRDGRTFF
TRBJ1-6,TRBV14,CASSQRAWGSPLHF
TRBJ1-6,TRBV25-1,CASMGTAGVRPLHF
TRBJ2-1,TRBV10-3,CAISEYTGQPNEQFF
TRBJ2-2,TRBV12-3/TRBV12-4,CASSLLAGAGGELFF
TRBJ2-1,TRBV5-1,CASSFTSGRAFNEQFF
TRBJ2-2,TRBV11-2,CASSLRTGTGELFF
TRBJ2-5,TRBV29-1,CSVPSPGPSGIGTQYF
TRBJ2-3,TRBV9,CASSVLGSTDTQYF
TRBJ2-1,TRBV2,CASSSFSGSYYNEQFF
TRBJ2-3,TRBV12-3/TRBV12-4,CASRTSGRGLDTQYF
TRBJ2-7,TRBV7-6,CASSTAGDEQYF
TRBJ2-5,TRBV4-1,CASSQEGWVREERQETQYF
TRBJ2-2,TRBV30,CAWSALASGELFF
TRBJ2-3,TRBV24-1,CATSDNWVSTDTQYF
TRBJ2-7,TRBV5-1,CASSRDRQPYEQYF
TRBJ2-5,TRBV3-1,CASSRRTGWQETQYF
TRBJ2-1,TRBV20-1,CSAEYGIHYNEQFF
TRBJ2-1,TRBV24-1,CATSDPDRQGEQFF
TRBJ2-1,TRBV11-2,CASSSIGGDREQFF
TRBJ2-3,TRBV24-1,CATSRDLSDTQYF
TRBJ2-1,TRBV28,CASSLLSGSAHNEQFF
TRBJ2-7,TRBV20-1,CSARTGGLPYEQYF
TRBJ2-3,TRBV10-3,CAIRKGSNTDTQYF